This entry lists 18 T cell receptor beta chains sequenced from one sample in a study of cytomegalovirus exposure and HLA in healthy donors. A multiplex PCR was run with 60 Vbeta primers and 13 Jbeta primers. Method: immunoSEQ multiplex PCR; TCRdb's copy keeps in-frame clones and lacks some. The sample consists of around 190,000 clones, over 75% of them appearing once. The sequenced sample consisted of PBMCs. Receptors were obtained from a woman aged 25 to 39 in good health and CMV-seronegative.

V usage is TRBV10-3 and J usage is TRBJ2-7; D possibly corresponds to TRBD2 (5 bases). The CDR3 consists of 16 residues. CDR1 and CDR2 from the germline V gene are ENHRY and SYGVKD. Deletions cut 0 bases from V and 6 bases from J, with 18 bases between. The CDR3 sequence is CAISESGSGRVIEQYF. The CDR3 coding sequence is TGTGCCATCAGTGAGTCTGGGAGCGGCCGGGTCATCGAGCAGTACTTC.

The chain has TRBV28 and TRBJ2-3; weak D call: TRBD1 (6 bases). V was pared by 7 bases and J by 1 base, with 12 bases between. CDR3 size: 14 residues. Germline CDR1 reads MDHEN; CDR2 reads SYDVKM. CDR3 residues: CASTEDRGTDTQYF. As DNA, the CDR3 is TGTGCCAGCACCGAGGACAGAGGCACAGATACGCAGTATTTT.

This chain links TRBV4-1 with TRBJ1-1, with D hard to call. Germline V CDR1 and CDR2: MGHRA, YSYEKL. Trimming stripped 2 bases from V and 4 bases from J, with 11 bases between. The CDR3 has 14 residues. CDR3 DNA sequence: TGCGCCAGCAGCCAAAAACCCACTTCCACTGAAGCTTTCTTT. This codes for CASSQKPTSTEAFF.

There are a few counts of this clone. The chain uses TRBV7-3 and TRBJ2-7; 11 nucleotides align to TRBD2. Trimming removed 2 bases from V and 8 bases from J; junction bases left unmatched: 8. This CDR3 region has 15 residues. CDR1 SGHTA and CDR2 FQGTGA come from the germline V gene. As DNA, the CDR3 is TGTGCCAGCAGCTTATTAGGGCTAGCGGGGGGTAAGCAGTACTTC. Translation: CASSLLGLAGGKQYF.

The chain carries TRBV10-2 and TRBJ1-2, with no clear D. The CDR3 runs 15 residues. Germline CDR1 is WSHSY and CDR2 is SAAADI. Deletions cut 1 base from V and 4 bases from J, with 13 bases between. The CDR3 spells CASSEYLRGSYGYTF. CDR3 DNA: TGCGCCAGCAGTGAGTATCTGAGAGGGTCCTATGGCTACACCTTC.

CDR3 amino acids: CAISEGQGNQPQHF. The CDR3 DNA reads as TGTGCCATCAGTGAAGGGCAGGGAAATCAGCCCCAGCATTTT. The rearrangement links TRBV10-3 to TRBJ1-5, with D possibly being TRBD1 (5 bases). V lost 3 bases and J lost 4, with 10 bases in between. This CDR3 has 14 residues. Germline V gene data show CDR1 as ENHRY and CDR2 as SYGVKD.

As regards this clone: One end of the junction varies from germline; a read error may be responsible. The J gene is TRBJ2-1, the V gene TRBV7-9; TRBD2 might be the D (5 bases). This CDR3 contains 12 residues. Germline loops: CDR1 SEHNR, CDR2 FQNEAQ (reference sequence). CDR3 residues: CSSSLASREQFF. The DNA for the CDR3 is TGTTCCAGCAGCTTAGCGAGTCGTGAGCAGTTCTTC.

The chain combines TRBV13 with TRBJ2-5; 7 bases are shared with TRBD1. This CDR3 has 14 residues. J gave up 1 base and V 5 bases, and 4 bases lay outside the gene matches. The V gene's germline CDR1 is PRHDT and CDR2 FYEKMQ (reference sequence). CDR3 coding DNA: TGTGCCAGCAGCCATCGACAGGGCCAAGAGACCCAGTACTTC. This translates into CASSHRQGQETQYF. Combining the CDR3 with reference TRBV13 and TRBJ2-5 gives the whole variable domain AAGVIQSPRHLIKEKRETATLKCYPIPRHDTVYWYQQGPGQDPQFLISFYEKMQSDKGSIPDRFSAQQFSDYHSELNMSSLELGDSALYFCASSHRQGQETQYFGPGTRLLVL.

V is TRBV29-1 and J is TRBJ2-7, with 10 bases matching TRBD1. The CDR3 sequence is 12 residues long. Trimming removed 7 bases from V and 5 bases from J; junction bases left unmatched: 5. Germline CDR1 is SQVTM and CDR2 is ANQGSEA. The CDR3 DNA reads TGCAGCGCGACAGGGGGCCTGAACGAGCAGTACTTC. Translation gives CSATGGLNEQYF.

J is TRBJ2-7 and V is TRBV11-2; a possible D gene is TRBD2 (7 bases). Germline V gene data show CDR1 as SGHAT and CDR2 as FQNNGV. Trimming stripped 4 bases from V and 4 bases from J, with 14 bases between. The CDR3 sequence is 14 residues long. The CDR3 region has the DNA TGTGCCAGCAGCTCCTCGGGGGGCGGTTACGAGCAGTACTTC. Translation gives CASSSSGGGYEQYF.

The chain joins TRBV18 to TRBJ2-3, with TRBD2 identical over 7 bases. This CDR3 spans 16 amino acids. Germline loops: CDR1 KGHSH, CDR2 LQKENI. Trimming cost V 0 bases and J 6 bases; bases outside gene matches: 9. CDR3 amino acids: CASSPPNPRERDTQYF. The CDR3 bases are TGTGCCAGCTCACCACCTAATCCGCGGGAGCGGGATACGCAGTATTTT.

The V call is TRBV28, the J call TRBJ1-1; 9 nucleotides agree with TRBD1. Trimming cost V 4 bases and J 5 bases; bases outside gene matches: 8. The CDR3 sequence is 15 residues long. Germline V CDR1 and CDR2: MDHEN, SYDVKM. CDR3 nucleotide sequence: TGTGCCAGCAGTTCTGTAGGACAGGGGAGAACTGAAGCTTTCTTT. It encodes CASSSVGQGRTEAFF.

CDR3 region: CASTSKGVIYF. The CDR3 DNA follows: TGTGCCAGCACCTCAAAAGGGGTCATATATTTT. The V call is TRBV6-1, the J call TRBJ1-3; a weak D match, TRBD1 (5 bases). Germline V gene sequence: CDR1 MNHNS, CDR2 SASEGT. The V and J ends lost 7 bases and 12 bases respectively, with 13 bases between them. This CDR3 is 11 amino acids long.

This chain uses TRBV7-8 with TRBJ1-5; TRBD1 agrees at 9 bases. The length of the CDR3 is 14 residues. Per germline, CDR1 SGHVS and CDR2 FQNEAQ. V dropped 8 bases and J dropped 7; count of bases not matched to a gene: 9. The CDR3 sequence is CASVPQGARQPQHF. CDR3 bases: TGTGCCAGCGTCCCACAGGGGGCACGGCAGCCCCAGCATTTT. The whole variable domain, filled in from reference TRBV7-8 and TRBJ1-5, reads GAGVSQSPRYKVAKRGQDVALRCDPISGHVSLFWYQQALGQGPEFLTYFQNEAQLDKSGLPSDRFFAERPEGSVSTLKIQRTQQEDSAVYLCASVPQGARQPQHFGDGTRLSIL.

V and J are TRBV5-1 and TRBJ2-7; a possible D gene is TRBD1 (6 bases). CDR3 length: 13 amino acids. Trimming shortened V by 1 base and J by 1 base, and 6 bases separated the two germline ends. The germline gives CDR1 SGHRS, CDR2 YFSETQ. CDR3 residues: CASSLRGSYEQYF. CDR3 DNA sequence: TGCGCCAGCAGCTTGAGGGGGTCCTACGAGCAGTACTTC.

The CDR3 protein is CASSLSAGGTSYEQYF. DNA of the CDR3: TGTGCCAGCAGTTTATCGGCAGGGGGAACATCCTACGAGCAGTACTTC. V usage is TRBV28 and J usage is TRBJ2-7; 7 positions match TRBD1. Trimming took 1 base from V and 1 from J; bases not matched to a gene: 7. CDR1 MDHEN and CDR2 SYDVKM come from the germline V gene. This CDR3 has 16 amino acids.

The chain employs TRBV30 and TRBJ2-5; TRBD2 agrees at 16 bases. The CDR3 totals 17 residues. Germline CDR1 GTSNPN, CDR2 SVGIG (reference sequence). Trimming cost V 2 bases and J 5 bases; bases outside gene matches: 8. The CDR3 DNA is TGTGCCTGGAGTCCTCCGGGACTAGCGGGGGGGAGGGAGACCCAGTACTTC. This sequence encodes CAWSPPGLAGGRETQYF.

The chain has TRBV7-9 and TRBJ2-7; 11 nucleotides align to TRBD2. The CDR3 has 16 residues. Germline lookup yields CDR1 SEHNR and CDR2 FQNEAQ (reference sequence). The V segment lost 5 bases and the J segment 1 base; nucleotides outside the gene matches: 7. The CDR3 is CASSQPLAGGSYEQYF. CDR3 DNA sequence: TGTGCCAGCAGCCAGCCCCTAGCGGGAGGTTCCTACGAGCAGTACTTC. Filled out from reference TRBV7-9 and TRBJ2-7, the complete variable domain reads DTGVSQNPRHKITKRGQNVTFRCDPISEHNRLYWYRQTLGQGPEFLTYFQNEAQLEKSRLLSDRFSAERPKGSFSTLEIQRTEQGDSAMYLCASSQPLAGGSYEQYFGPGTRLTVT.